There are a few counts of the clone carrying this T cell receptor (beta chain). Its antigen is currently unknown. The time point here: patch test 2, 6 weeks after DPC sensitization. Treatment meaning: therapeutic diphenylcyclopropenone sensitization with weekly scalp DPC. The data stem from a study of human T cells and chemical hapten exposure. In the study overall: Weekly scalp doses of diphenylcyclopropenone were given to patients during the roughly 26-week study. Patients, mostly women, had alopecia areata, alopecia totalis or alopecia universalis.

V shed 1 base and J 8 bases; nucleotides not matched to a gene: 7. The V gene's germline CDR1 is LGHDT and CDR2 YNNKEL (reference sequence). This CDR3 contains 15 residues. The study used a library that attached unique molecular identifiers to individual cDNA molecules. MiXCR, applied by TCRdb to the RACE reads, yields one record per CDR3 protein. The top ten clones hold approximately 1.2% of a sample with around 80,000 distinct CDR3 sequences, 6.5% to 8% of them seen once. General study results and limits: Compared to controls, expanded TCRs made significantly more large clusters of similar CDR3s.

Sample: whole blood, taken in connection with sensitization to the hapten diphenylcyclopropenone (DPC). This chain joins TRBV3-1 and TRBJ1-4; 7 bases are a match to TRBD1. This TCR came from a woman younger than 45 with alopecia areata. Some clones in this sample may be carry-over from other donors' samples. As DNA, the CDR3 is TGTGCCAGCAGCCAAGTCGCAGGGGGAAGAGAAAAACTGTTTTTT. This sequence encodes CASSQVAGGREKLFF.